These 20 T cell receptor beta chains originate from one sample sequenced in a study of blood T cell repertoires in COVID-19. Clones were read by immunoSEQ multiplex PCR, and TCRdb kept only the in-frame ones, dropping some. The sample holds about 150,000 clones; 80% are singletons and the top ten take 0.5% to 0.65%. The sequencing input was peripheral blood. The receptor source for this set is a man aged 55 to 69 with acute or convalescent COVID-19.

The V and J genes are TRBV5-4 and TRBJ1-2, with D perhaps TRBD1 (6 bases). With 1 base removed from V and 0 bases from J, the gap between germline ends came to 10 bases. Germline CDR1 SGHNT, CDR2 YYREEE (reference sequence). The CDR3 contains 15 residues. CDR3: CASSLKDRANYGYTF. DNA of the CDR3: TGTGCCAGCAGCTTGAAGGACAGAGCTAACTATGGCTACACCTTC.

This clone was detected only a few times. The CDR3 region is CASSPQAFSGNTIYF. The DNA of the CDR3 is TGTGCCAGCAGCCCTCAGGCCTTTTCTGGAAACACCATATATTTT. The chain links TRBV3-1 (or the pseudogene TRBV3-2) to TRBJ1-3, with D hard to call. The CDR3 spans 15 residues. Germline CDR1 and CDR2: LGHDT and YNNKEL (reference sequence). V lost 4 bases, J lost 1 base, and 11 bases lay in between.

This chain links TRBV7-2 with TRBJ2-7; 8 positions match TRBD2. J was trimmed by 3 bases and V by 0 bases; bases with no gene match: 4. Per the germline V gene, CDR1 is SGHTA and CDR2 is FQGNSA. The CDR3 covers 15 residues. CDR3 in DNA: TGTGCCAGCAGCTTAGCGTCCGGGACTAGCTACGAGCAGTACTTC. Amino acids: CASSLASGTSYEQYF.

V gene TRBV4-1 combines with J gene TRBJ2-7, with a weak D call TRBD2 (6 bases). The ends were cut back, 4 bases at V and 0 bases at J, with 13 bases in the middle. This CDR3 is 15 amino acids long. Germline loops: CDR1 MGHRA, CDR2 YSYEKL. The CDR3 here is CASSRRGGDSYEQYF. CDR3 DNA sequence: TGCGCCAGCAGCCGTAGAGGCGGGGACTCCTACGAGCAGTACTTC.

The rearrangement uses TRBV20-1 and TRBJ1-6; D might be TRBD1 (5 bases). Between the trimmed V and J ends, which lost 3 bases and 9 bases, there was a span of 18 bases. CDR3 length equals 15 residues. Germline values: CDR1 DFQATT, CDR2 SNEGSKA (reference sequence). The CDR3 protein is CSASLGTGGVSPLHF. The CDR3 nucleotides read TGCAGTGCTAGTTTGGGTACCGGGGGGGTTTCACCCCTCCACTTT.

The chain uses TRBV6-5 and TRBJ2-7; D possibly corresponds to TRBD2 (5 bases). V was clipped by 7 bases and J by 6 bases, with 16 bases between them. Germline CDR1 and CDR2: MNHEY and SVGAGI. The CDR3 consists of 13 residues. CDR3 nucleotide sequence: TGTGCCAGCAAGGAACGGACTTGGGGCGAGCAGTACTTC. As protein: CASKERTWGEQYF.

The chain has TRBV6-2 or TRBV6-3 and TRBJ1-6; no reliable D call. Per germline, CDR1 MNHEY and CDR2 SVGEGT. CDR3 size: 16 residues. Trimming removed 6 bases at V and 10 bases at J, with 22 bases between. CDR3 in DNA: TGTGCCAGCAGACCTGGGCGCCGGTCAGGTTGGTCACCCCTCCACTTT. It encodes CASRPGRRSGWSPLHF.

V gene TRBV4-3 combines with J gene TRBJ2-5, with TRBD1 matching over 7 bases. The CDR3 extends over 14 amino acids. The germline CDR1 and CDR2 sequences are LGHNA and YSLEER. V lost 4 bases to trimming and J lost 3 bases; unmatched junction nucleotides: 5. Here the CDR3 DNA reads TGCGCCAGCAGCCGGGACAGTGGAAAAGAGACCCAGTACTTC. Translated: CASSRDSGKETQYF.

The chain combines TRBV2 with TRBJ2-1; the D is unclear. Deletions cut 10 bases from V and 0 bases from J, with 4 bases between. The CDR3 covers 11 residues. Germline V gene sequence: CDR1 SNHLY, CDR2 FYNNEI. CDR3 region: CATVSYNEQFF. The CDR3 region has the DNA TGTGCCACCGTCTCCTACAATGAGCAGTTCTTC.

The CDR3 DNA follows: TGTGCCAGCAGTCGGACTAGCGGGGGGACAGATACGCAGTATTTT. It is translated as CASSRTSGGTDTQYF. V is TRBV27 and J is TRBJ2-3; 14 bases align to TRBD2. Germline trimming cut 5 bases from V and 3 bases from J; bases unmatched to any gene: 1. The V gene's germline CDR1 is MNHEY and CDR2 SMNVEV (reference sequence). The length of the CDR3 is 15 residues.

The CDR3 sequence: CASSLIAGAPRRDEQFF. CDR3 nucleotide sequence: TGTGCCAGCAGCTTGATAGCGGGGGCTCCTCGAAGGGATGAGCAGTTCTTC. The chain links TRBV5-5 to TRBJ2-1; 9 bases match TRBD2. In germline, CDR1 is SGHKS, CDR2 YYEKEE (reference sequence). This CDR3 comprises 17 residues. Trimming took 1 base from V and 8 from J; bases not matched to a gene: 13.

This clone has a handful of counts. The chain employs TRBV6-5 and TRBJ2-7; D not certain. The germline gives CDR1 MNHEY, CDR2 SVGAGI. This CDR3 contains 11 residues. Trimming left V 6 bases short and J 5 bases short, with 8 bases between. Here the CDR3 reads CASRYLNEQYF. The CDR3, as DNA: TGTGCCAGCAGGTACCTTAACGAGCAGTACTTC.

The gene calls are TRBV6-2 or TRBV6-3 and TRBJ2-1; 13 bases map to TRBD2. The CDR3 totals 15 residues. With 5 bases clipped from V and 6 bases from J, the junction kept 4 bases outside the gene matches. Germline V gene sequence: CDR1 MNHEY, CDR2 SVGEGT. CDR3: CASSKLAGGTNEQFF. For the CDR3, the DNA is TGTGCCAGCAGTAAACTAGCGGGGGGGACCAATGAGCAGTTCTTC.

CDR3 residues: CASSRTLYRVHGNTIYF. CDR3 bases: TGTGCCAGCAGCCGAACCTTATACAGGGTCCATGGAAACACCATATATTTT. The rearrangement joins TRBV6-2 or TRBV6-3 to TRBJ1-3; a weak D match, TRBD1 (6 bases). The CDR3 extends over 17 amino acids. Germline V gene sequence: CDR1 MNHEY, CDR2 SVGEGT. Trimming removed 6 bases at V and 3 bases at J, with 21 bases between.

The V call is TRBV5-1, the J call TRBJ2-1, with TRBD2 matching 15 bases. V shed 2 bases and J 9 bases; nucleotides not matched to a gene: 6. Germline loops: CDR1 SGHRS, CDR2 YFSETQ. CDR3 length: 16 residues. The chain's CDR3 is CASSFSGLAGGGEQFF. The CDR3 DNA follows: TGCGCCAGCAGCTTTTCGGGACTAGCGGGGGGCGGTGAGCAGTTCTTC.

The CDR3 region has the DNA TGTGCCAGCAGTGACGGGGTGACAGGGGGTGAAAAACTGTTTTTT. Translating it yields CASSDGVTGGEKLFF. V gene TRBV2 combines with J gene TRBJ1-4, with TRBD1 identical over 9 bases. Germline CDR1 is SNHLY and CDR2 is FYNNEI. The CDR3 is 15 amino acids. The V gene end was trimmed by 3 bases and the J gene end by 7 bases; junction bases not matched to a gene: 6.

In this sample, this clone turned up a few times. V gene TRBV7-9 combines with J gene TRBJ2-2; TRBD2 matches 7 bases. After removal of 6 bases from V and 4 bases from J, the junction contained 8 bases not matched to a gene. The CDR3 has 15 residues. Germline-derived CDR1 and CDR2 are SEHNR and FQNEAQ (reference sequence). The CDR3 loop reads CASSSGRRGTGELFF. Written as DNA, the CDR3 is TGTGCCAGCAGTTCCGGGAGGAGGGGCACCGGGGAGCTGTTTTTT.

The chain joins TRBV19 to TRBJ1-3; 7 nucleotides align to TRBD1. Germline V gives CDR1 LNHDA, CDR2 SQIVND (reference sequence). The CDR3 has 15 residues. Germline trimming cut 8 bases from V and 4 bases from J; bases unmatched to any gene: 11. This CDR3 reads CASRTDRAIGNTIYF. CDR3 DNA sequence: TGTGCCAGTCGGACAGACAGGGCGATCGGAAACACCATATATTTT.

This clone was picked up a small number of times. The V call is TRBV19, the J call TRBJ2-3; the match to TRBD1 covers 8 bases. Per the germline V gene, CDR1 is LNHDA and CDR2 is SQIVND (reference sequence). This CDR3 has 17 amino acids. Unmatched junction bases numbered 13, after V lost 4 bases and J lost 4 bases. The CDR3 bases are TGTGCCAGTAGTAGGAGGACAGGGTCCAAGGACGCAGATACGCAGTATTTT. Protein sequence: CASSRRTGSKDADTQYF. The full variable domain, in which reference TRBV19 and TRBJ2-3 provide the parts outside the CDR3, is DGGITQSPKYLFRKEGQNVTLSCEQNLNHDAMYWYRQDPGQGLRLIYYSQIVNDFQKGDIAEGYSVSREKKESFPLTVTSAQKNPTAFYLCASSRRTGSKDADTQYFGPGTRLTVL.

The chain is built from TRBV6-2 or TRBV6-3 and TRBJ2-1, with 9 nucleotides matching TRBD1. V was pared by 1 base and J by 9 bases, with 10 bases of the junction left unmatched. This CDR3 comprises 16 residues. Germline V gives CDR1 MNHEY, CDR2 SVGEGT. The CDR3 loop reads CASSYWIGQGQGEQFF. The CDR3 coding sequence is TGTGCCAGCAGTTACTGGATCGGACAGGGACAGGGTGAGCAGTTCTTC.